Listed below are T cell receptor beta chains from one sample, sequenced in a study of Graves' ophthalmopathy and Graves' hyperthyroidism. TCRdb re-analysed the multiplex PCR reads in MiXCR, keeping a single row per CDR3 protein. The table lists 300,000 to 500,000 distinct CDR3 sequences, roughly 15% of them singletons. Material for sequencing was peripheral blood. The receptors derive from a woman aged 18-29 years with stable Graves' hyperthyroidism. Both conserved end residues are part of each CDR3.

J gene	CDR3 length	V gene	CDR3 protein
TRBJ2-2	15	TRBV7-2	CASSLSLVNTGELFF
TRBJ1-1	15	TRBV13	CASSGNGRVSTEAFF
TRBJ2-7	13	TRBV9	CASSVEEGYEQYF
TRBJ2-2	16	TRBV12-3/TRBV12-4	CASSPSGLAGAGELFF
TRBJ1-1	17	TRBV18	CASSPPNPGRANTEAFF
TRBJ1-2	13	TRBV6-5	CASRRSANYGYTF
TRBJ2-5	14	TRBV7-9	CASRAGGMEETQYF
TRBJ2-7	14	TRBV12-3/TRBV12-4	CASNSRGGLYEQYF
TRBJ1-1	13	TRBV7-3	CASSLTFRHEAFF
TRBJ2-7	17	TRBV7-6	CASSFGSPGTLGVEQYF
TRBJ2-7	17	TRBV6-4	CASSDGTKTEYSYEQYF
TRBJ2-2	16	TRBV12-3/TRBV12-4	CASSRVLLGNTGELFF
TRBJ2-2	16	TRBV4-2	CASSQVGGSDTGELFF
TRBJ2-2	15	TRBV6-1	CASSLTAANTGELFF
TRBJ2-7	16	TRBV12-3/TRBV12-4	CASSRGWGGNSYEQYF
TRBJ2-1	18	TRBV20-1	CSAAGSGGARYSYNEQFF
TRBJ2-5	15	TRBV4-2	CASSQGQGGQETQYF
TRBJ1-6	12	TRBV11-3	CASSLTGIPLHF
TRBJ1-3	15	TRBV3-1	CASSPRRTTGNTIYF
TRBJ1-2	12	TRBV29-1	CSVGGQEVGYTF
TRBJ1-1	14	TRBV12-3/TRBV12-4	CASSPGTGSTEAFF
TRBJ2-5	15	TRBV12-3/TRBV12-4	CASSQGDQRGKTQYF
TRBJ1-1	14	TRBV15	CATRQSKMNTEAFF
TRBJ2-2	13	TRBV6-5	CASSYLRGGELFF
TRBJ1-1	14	TRBV12-3/TRBV12-4	CASSLVGRGTEAFF
TRBJ1-1	13	TRBV4-1	CASSQDPVRGAFF
TRBJ1-1	13	TRBV5-1	CASSLGDEGEAFF
TRBJ1-5	14	TRBV14	CASPPSGSNQPQHF
TRBJ1-2	12	TRBV3-1	CASSQGGLGYTF
TRBJ2-5	16	TRBV20-1	CSAHPIRTRGKETQYF
TRBJ1-1	14	TRBV9	CASSVSRESTEAFF
TRBJ2-2	13	TRBV15	CATTVLRGGELFF
TRBJ2-7	14	TRBV9	CASSSLGLSYEQYF
TRBJ1-6	12	TRBV10-3	CAISDNNSPLHF
TRBJ1-1	17	TRBV27	CASSLLTPLKRSTEAFF
TRBJ1-6	15	TRBV5-1	CASSFGSIQNSPLHF
TRBJ1-3	14	TRBV6-2/TRBV6-3	CASSYDVAGNTIYF
TRBJ1-2	16	TRBV19	CASSILARRTPYGYTF
TRBJ2-7	15	TRBV15	CATSRDKKGTYEQYF
TRBJ1-2	13	TRBV2	CAISPGQGLPNTF
TRBJ2-5	16	TRBV12-5	CASGLVRLAGAETQYF
TRBJ1-1	14	TRBV6-5	CASSSRQQNTEAFF
TRBJ1-6	19	TRBV19	CASSPVWSPPTYANSPLHF
TRBJ2-7	12	TRBV6-4	CATAGPSYEQYF
TRBJ1-5	16	TRBV4-1	CASSQPQGVGNQPQHF
TRBJ2-5	14	TRBV6-1	CASSSGHLQETQYF